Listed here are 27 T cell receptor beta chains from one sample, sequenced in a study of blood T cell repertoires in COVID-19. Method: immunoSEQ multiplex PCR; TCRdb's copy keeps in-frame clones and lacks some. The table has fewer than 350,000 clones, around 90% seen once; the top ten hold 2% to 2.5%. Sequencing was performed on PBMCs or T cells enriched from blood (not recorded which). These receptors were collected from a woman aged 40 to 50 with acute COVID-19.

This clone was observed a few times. CDR3 in DNA: TGTGCCAGCAGCAGAGGGACAGGGAGCCAGCCCCAGCATTTT. It yields the protein CASSRGTGSQPQHF. The V call is TRBV3-1 (or the pseudogene TRBV3-2), the J call TRBJ1-5, with 9 bases aligning to TRBD1. The V and J ends lost 5 bases and 7 bases, in that order; junction bases with no gene match: 6. CDR3 length: 14 amino acids. Germline V gives CDR1 LGHDT, CDR2 YNNKEL (reference sequence).

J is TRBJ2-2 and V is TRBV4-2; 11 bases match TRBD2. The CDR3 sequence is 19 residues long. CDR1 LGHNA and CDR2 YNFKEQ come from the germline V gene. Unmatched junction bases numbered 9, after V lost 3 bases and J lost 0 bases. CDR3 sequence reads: CASSHPTSGEKANTGELFF. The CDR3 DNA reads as TGTGCCAGCAGCCATCCGACTAGCGGGGAGAAAGCGAACACCGGGGAGCTGTTTTTT.

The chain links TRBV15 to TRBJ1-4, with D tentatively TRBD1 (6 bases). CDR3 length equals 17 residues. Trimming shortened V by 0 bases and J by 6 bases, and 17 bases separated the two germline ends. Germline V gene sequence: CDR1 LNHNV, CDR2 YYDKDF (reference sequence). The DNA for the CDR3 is TGTGCCACCAGCAGAGATTGGGGGCAGGGGAGGGATGAAAAACTGTTTTTT. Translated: CATSRDWGQGRDEKLFF.

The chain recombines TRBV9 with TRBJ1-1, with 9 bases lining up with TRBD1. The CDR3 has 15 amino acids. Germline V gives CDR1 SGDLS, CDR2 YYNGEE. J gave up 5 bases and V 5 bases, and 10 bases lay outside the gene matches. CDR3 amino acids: CASSPQGAVVTEAFF. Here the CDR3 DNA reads TGTGCCAGCAGTCCACAGGGGGCGGTAGTGACTGAAGCTTTCTTT.

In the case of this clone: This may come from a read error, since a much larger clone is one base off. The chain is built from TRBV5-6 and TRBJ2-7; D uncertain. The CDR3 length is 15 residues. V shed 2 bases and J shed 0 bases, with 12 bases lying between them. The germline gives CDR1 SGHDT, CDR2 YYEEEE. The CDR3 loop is CASSFSETNSYEQYF. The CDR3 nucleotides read TGTGCCAGCAGCTTCTCCGAGACAAACTCCTACGAGCAGTACTTC.

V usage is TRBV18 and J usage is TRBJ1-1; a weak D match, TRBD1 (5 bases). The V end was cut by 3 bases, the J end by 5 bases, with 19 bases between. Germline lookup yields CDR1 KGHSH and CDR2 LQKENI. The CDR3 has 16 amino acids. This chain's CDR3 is CASSPEAPGKGTEAFF. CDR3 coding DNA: TGTGCCAGCTCACCCGAGGCGCCAGGGAAGGGGACTGAAGCTTTCTTT.

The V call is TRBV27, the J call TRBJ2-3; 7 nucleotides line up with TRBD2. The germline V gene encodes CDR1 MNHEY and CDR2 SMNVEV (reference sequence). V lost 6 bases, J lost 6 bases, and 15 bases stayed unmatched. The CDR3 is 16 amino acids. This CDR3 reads CASRPRAGYGRDTQYF. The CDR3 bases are TGTGCCAGCAGACCGAGAGCGGGGTACGGGCGGGATACGCAGTATTTT.

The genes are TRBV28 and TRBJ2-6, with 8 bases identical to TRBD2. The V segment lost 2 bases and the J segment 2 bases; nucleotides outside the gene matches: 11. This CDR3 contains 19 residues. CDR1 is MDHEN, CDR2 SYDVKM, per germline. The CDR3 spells CASSLTGLAGLAGANVLTF. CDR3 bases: TGTGCCAGCAGTTTAACCGGACTAGCAGGGCTTGCTGGGGCCAACGTCCTGACTTTC.

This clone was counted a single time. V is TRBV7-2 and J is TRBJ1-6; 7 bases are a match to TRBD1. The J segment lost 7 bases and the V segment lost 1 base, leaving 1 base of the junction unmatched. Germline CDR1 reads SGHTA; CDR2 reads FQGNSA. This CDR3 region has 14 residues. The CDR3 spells CASSLVQGNSPLHF. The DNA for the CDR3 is TGTGCCAGCAGCTTAGTACAGGGGAATTCACCCCTCCACTTT.

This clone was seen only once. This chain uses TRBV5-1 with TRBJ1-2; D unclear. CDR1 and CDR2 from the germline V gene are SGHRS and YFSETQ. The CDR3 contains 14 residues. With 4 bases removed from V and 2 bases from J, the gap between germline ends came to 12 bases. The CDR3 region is CASSLRRWNYGYTF. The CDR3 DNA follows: TGCGCCAGCAGCCTCCGGCGGTGGAACTATGGCTACACCTTC.

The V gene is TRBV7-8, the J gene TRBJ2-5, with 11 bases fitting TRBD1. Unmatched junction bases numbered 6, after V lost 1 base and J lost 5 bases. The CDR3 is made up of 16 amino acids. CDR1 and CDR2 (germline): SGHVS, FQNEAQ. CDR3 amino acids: CASSLGGQGVVETQYF. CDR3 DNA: TGTGCCAGCAGCTTAGGGGGACAGGGGGTGGTGGAGACCCAGTACTTC.

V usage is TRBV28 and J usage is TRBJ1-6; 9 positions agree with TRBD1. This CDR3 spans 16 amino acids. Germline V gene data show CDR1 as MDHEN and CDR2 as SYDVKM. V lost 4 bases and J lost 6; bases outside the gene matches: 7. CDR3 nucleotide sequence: TGTGCCAGCAGTTCACCGGGACAGGGAAGTAATTCACCCCTCCACTTT. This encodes CASSSPGQGSNSPLHF.

CDR3 in amino acids: CASTVGTQNTEAFF. CDR3 DNA sequence: TGTGCCAGTACCGTGGGGACACAGAACACTGAAGCTTTCTTT. V and J are TRBV19 and TRBJ1-1; a possible D gene is TRBD1 (6 bases). The CDR3 contains 14 residues. Deletions cut 7 bases from V and 1 base from J, with 13 bases between. The germline gives CDR1 LNHDA, CDR2 SQIVND (reference sequence).

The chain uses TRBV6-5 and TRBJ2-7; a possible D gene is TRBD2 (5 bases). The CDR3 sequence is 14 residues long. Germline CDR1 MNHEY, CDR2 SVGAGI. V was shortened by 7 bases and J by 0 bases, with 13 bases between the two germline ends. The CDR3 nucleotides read TGTGCCAGCACGGTAGCGCAGAGCTCCTACGAGCAGTACTTC. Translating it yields CASTVAQSSYEQYF.

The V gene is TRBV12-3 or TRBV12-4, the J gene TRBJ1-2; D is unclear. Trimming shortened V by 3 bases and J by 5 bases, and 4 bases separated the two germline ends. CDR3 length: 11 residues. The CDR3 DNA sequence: TGTGCCAGCAGTTTCGGTTATGGCTACACCTTC. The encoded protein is CASSFGYGYTF.

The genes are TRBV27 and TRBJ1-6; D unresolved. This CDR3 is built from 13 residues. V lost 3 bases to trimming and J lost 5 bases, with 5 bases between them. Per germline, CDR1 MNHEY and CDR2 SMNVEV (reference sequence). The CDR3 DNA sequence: TGTGCCAGCAGTTTGGAGGATAATTCACCCCTCCACTTT. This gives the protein CASSLEDNSPLHF.

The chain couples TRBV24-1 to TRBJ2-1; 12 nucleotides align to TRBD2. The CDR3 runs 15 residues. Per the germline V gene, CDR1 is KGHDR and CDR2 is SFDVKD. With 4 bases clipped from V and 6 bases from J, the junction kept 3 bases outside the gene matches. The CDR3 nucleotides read TGTGCCACCAGTGACTCGGGACTAGCGGGCAATGAGCAGTTCTTC. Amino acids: CATSDSGLAGNEQFF.

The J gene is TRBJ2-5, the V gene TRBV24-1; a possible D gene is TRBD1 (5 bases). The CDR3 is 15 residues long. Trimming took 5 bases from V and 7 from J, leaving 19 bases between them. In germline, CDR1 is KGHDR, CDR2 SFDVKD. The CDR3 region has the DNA TGTGCCACCAGTGCCGCGAATGACAGAGCAGGGACCCAGTACTTC. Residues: CATSAANDRAGTQYF.

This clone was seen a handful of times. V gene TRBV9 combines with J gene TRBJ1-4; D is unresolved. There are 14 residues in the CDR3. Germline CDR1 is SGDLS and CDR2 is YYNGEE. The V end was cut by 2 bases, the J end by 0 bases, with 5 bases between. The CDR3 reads CASSVGTTNEKLFF. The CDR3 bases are TGTGCCAGCAGCGTGGGCACAACTAATGAAAAACTGTTTTTT. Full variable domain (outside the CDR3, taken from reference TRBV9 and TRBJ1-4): DSGVTQTPKHLITATGQRVTLRCSPRSGDLSVYWYQQSLDQGLQFLIQYYNGEERAKGNILERFSAQQFPDLHSELNLSSLELGDSALYFCASSVGTTNEKLFFGSGTQLSVL.

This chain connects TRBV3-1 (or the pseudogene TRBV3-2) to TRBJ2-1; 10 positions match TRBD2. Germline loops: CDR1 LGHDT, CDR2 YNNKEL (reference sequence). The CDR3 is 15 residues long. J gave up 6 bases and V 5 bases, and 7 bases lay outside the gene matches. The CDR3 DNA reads TGTGCCAGCAGCTACGGACTAGCGGACCCCAATGAGCAGTTCTTC. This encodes CASSYGLADPNEQFF.

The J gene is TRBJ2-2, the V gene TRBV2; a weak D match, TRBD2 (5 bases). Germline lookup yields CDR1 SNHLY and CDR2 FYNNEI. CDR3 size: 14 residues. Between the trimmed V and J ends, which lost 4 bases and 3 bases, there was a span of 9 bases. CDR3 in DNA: TGTGCCAGCAGTGTGACTATTGACACCGGGGAGCTGTTTTTT. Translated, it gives CASSVTIDTGELFF.

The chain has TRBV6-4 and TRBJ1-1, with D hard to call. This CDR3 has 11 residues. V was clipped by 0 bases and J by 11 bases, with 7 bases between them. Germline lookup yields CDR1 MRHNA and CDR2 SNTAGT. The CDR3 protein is CASSDSEEAFF. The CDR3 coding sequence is TGTGCCAGCAGTGACTCGGAGGAGGCTTTCTTT.

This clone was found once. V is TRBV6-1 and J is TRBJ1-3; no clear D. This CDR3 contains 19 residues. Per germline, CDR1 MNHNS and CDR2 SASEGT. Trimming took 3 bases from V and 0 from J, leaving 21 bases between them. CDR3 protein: CASSDYWSKSISSGNTIYF. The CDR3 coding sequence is TGTGCCAGCAGTGACTATTGGAGTAAATCTATTAGCTCTGGAAACACCATATATTTT.

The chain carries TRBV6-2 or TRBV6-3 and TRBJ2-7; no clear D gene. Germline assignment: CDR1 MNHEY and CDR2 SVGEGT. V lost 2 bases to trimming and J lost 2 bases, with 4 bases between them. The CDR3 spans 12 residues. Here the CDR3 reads CASSYTAYEQYF. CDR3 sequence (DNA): TGTGCCAGCAGTTACACGGCCTACGAGCAGTACTTC.

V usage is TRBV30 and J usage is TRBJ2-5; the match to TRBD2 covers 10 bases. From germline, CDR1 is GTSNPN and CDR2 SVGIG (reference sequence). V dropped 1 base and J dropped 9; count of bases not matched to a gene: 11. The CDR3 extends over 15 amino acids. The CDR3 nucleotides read TGTGCCTGGAGTGCCGGACTAGCGGAGGTTGGGGCCCAGTACTTC. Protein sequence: CAWSAGLAEVGAQYF.

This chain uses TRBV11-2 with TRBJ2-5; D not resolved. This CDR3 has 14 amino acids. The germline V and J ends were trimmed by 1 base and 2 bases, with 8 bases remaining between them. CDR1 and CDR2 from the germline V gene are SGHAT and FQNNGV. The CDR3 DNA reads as TGTGCCAGCAGCTTAGCCCCCATTCAAGAGACCCAGTACTTC. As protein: CASSLAPIQETQYF.

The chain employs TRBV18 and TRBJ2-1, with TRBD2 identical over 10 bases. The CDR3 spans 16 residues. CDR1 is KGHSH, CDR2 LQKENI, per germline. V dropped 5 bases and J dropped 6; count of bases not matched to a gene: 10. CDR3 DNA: TGTGCCAGCTCAGAACGACTAGCGGGCACGGGCAATGAGCAGTTCTTC. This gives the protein CASSERLAGTGNEQFF.